This T cell receptor beta chain was retrieved from a study of cytotoxic CD8 clonotypes in ibrutinib-treated CLL. The overall study: Response was recorded as partial in some 24 patients and complete in 2; at median around 68 months, approximately 15 remained remitted and some 12 had progressed. Response sampling occurred after a median around 11 months of treatment (range 6 to 36).

Clones were sequenced by immunoSEQ multiplex PCR, and TCRdb holds only the in-frame ones, with some missing. The sample lists around 70,000 clones; more than 70% were seen once. The CDR3 runs 13 residues. V shed 2 bases and J shed 5 bases, with 9 bases lying between them. Looked up from germline, CDR1 is MDHEN and CDR2 is SYDVKM. Concerning this clone itself: The antigen is undetermined.

Study-level results: The study found baseline clonality above age-matched healthy donors, tracking circulating CD8+ T-cell counts.

The chain carries TRBV28 and TRBJ1-2; unclear D gene. Sequences were derived from PBMCs, sampled at disease progression, from a patient treated with ibrutinib. The receptor was derived from a human donor with chronic lymphocytic leukemia. This CDR3 reads CASSLPATYGYTF. CDR3 coding DNA: TGTGCCAGCAGTTTACCGGCCACTTATGGCTACACCTTC.